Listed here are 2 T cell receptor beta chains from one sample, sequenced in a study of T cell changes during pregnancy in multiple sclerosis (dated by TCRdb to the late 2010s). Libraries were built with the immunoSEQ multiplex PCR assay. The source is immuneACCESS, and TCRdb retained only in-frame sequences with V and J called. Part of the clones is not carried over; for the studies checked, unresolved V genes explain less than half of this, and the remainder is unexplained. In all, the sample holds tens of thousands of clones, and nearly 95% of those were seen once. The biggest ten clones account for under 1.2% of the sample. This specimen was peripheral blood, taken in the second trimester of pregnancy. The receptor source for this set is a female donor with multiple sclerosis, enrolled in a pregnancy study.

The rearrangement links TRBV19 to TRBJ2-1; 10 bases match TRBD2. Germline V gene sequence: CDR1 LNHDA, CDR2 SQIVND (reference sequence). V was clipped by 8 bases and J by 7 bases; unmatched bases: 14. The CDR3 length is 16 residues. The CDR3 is CASRTRAGGIGNEQFF. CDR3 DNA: TGTGCCAGTCGGACTAGAGCGGGAGGGATTGGGAATGAGCAGTTCTTC.

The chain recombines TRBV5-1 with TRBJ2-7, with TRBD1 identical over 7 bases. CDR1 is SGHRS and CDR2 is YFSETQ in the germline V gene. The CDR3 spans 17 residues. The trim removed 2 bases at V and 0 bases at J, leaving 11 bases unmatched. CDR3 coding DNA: TGCGCCAGCAGCTTCGCCAAAGGACAGGTGAACTCCTACGAGCAGTACTTC. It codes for CASSFAKGQVNSYEQYF.